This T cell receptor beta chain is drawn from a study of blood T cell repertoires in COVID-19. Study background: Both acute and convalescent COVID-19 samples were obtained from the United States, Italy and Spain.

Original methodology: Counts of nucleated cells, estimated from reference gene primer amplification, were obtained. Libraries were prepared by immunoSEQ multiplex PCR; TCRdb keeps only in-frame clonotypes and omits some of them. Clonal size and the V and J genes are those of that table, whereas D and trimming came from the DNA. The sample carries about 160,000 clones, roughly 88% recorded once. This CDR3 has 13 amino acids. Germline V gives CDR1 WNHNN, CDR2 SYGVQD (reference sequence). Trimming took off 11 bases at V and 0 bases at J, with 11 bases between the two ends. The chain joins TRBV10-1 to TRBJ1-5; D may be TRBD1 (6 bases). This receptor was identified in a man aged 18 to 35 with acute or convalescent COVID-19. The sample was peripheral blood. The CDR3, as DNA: TGCGCCTCTCAACAGGGTAGCAATCAGCCCCAGCATTTT. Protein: CASQQGSNQPQHF.